These 13 T cell receptor beta chains share one sample of origin, sequenced in a study of neurological immune-mediated disorders. Time point reported: longitudinal time-point 3. TCRdb analysed the 5' RACE reads with MiXCR anew, one entry per CDR3 protein. The sample includes tens of thousands of distinct CDR3 sequences, 13% of them seen just once. Sequenced: PBMCs. Every receptor here comes from a man aged 25 to 45 in good health.

This clonotype was seen many times. J is TRBJ1-2 and V is TRBV20-1; D ambiguous. V lost 0 bases and J lost 3, with 8 bases in between. The CDR3 has 13 residues. Germline V gene lookup returns CDR1 DFQATT and CDR2 SNEGSKA (reference sequence). CDR3 DNA: TGCAGTGCTAGAGACCAAAGGGACTATGGCTACACCTTC. Translation gives CSARDQRDYGYTF.

This clonotype has a handful of counts. V is TRBV20-1 and J is TRBJ1-1; 8 bases match TRBD1. Unmatched junction bases numbered 5, after V lost 6 bases and J lost 2 bases. Per germline, CDR1 DFQATT and CDR2 SNEGSKA (reference sequence). The CDR3 runs 13 residues. The CDR3 bases are TGCAGTGCAACCGGGACAGGAAACACTGAAGCTTTCTTT. Translated, it gives CSATGTGNTEAFF.

This clonotype showed up just a few times. J is TRBJ1-5 and V is TRBV6-1; 7 positions match TRBD1. The trim removed 7 bases at V and 6 bases at J, leaving 12 bases unmatched. CDR1 MNHNS and CDR2 SASEGT come from the germline V gene. The CDR3 runs to 15 residues. CDR3 amino acids: CASKSPGQVAQPQHF. CDR3 DNA sequence: TGTGCCAGCAAATCCCCCGGACAGGTGGCTCAGCCCCAGCATTTT.

This clonotype was seen ten or more times. This chain uses TRBV28 with TRBJ2-7; 7 bases agree with TRBD1. Germline-derived CDR1 and CDR2 are MDHEN and SYDVKM. V lost 7 bases, J lost 3 bases, and 9 bases stayed unmatched. This CDR3 region has 14 residues. The CDR3, as DNA: TGTGCCAGCACCCTTAGGACAGGCGTCTACGAGCAGTACTTC. It encodes CASTLRTGVYEQYF. Full variable domain (missing parts from reference TRBV28 and TRBJ2-7): DVKVTQSSRYLVKRTGEKVFLECVQDMDHENMFWYRQDPGLGLRLIYFSYDVKMKEKGDIPEGYSVSREKKERFSLILESASTNQTSMYLCASTLRTGVYEQYFGPGTRLTVT.

This clonotype was picked up many times. The chain joins TRBV25-1 to TRBJ1-1, with TRBD1 as a possible D gene (6 bases). The CDR3 contains 12 residues. Trimming shortened V by 5 bases and J by 4 bases, and 8 bases separated the two germline ends. The germline V gene encodes CDR1 MGHDK and CDR2 SYGVNS. CDR3 in DNA: TGTGCCAGCAGTACAGGGCTCACTGAAGCTTTCTTT. The encoded protein is CASSTGLTEAFF.

This clonotype was recorded at least ten times. The chain combines TRBV4-1 with TRBJ2-2; D is undetermined. Trimming removed 1 base at V and 0 bases at J, with 9 bases between. CDR3 size: 16 residues. Germline assignment: CDR1 MGHRA and CDR2 YSYEKL. CDR3 in amino acids: CASSQGVSANTGELFF. Written as DNA, the CDR3 is TGCGCCAGCAGCCAAGGTGTCTCTGCGAACACCGGGGAGCTGTTTTTT.

This clonotype was detected once. Possible read error: a much larger clone is one base away. V gene TRBV5-1 combines with J gene TRBJ2-2; D may be TRBD2 (5 bases). The CDR3 loop spans 15 amino acids. The germline V gene encodes CDR1 SGHRS and CDR2 YFSETQ. The V end was cut by 0 bases, the J end by 4 bases, with 10 bases between. CDR3 coding DNA: TGCGCCAGCAGCTTGGCAGAAGGGAGCACCGGGGAGCTGTTTTTT. Its protein is CASSLAEGSTGELFF. Variable domain in full (rest from reference TRBV5-1 and TRBJ2-2): KAGVTQTPRYLIKTRGQQVTLSCSPISGHRSVSWYQQTPGQGLQFLFEYFSETQRNKGNFPGRFSGRQFSNSRSEMNVSTLELGDSALYLCASSLAEGSTGELFFGEGSRLTVL.

This clonotype was recorded many times. This chain uses TRBV29-1 with TRBJ2-7; tentative D call: TRBD2 (5 bases). The length of the CDR3 is 14 residues. Trimming took 3 bases from V and 1 from J, leaving 13 bases between them. CDR1 and CDR2 (germline): SQVTM, ANQGSEA. The CDR3 loop reads CSVEARARSYEQYF. CDR3 nucleotide sequence: TGCAGCGTTGAGGCGCGGGCCCGGTCCTACGAGCAGTACTTC.

This clonotype was recorded at least ten times. In DNA, the CDR3 is TGTGCCAGCAGTTACGTGGGGCGCGGACTTGATGACAATGAGCAGTTCTTC. Amino acid sequence: CASSYVGRGLDDNEQFF. This sequence joins TRBV6-5 and TRBJ2-1; D might be TRBD1 or TRBD2, each matching 5 bases. V was shortened by 2 bases and J by 5 bases, with 19 bases between the two germline ends. This CDR3 is 17 amino acids long. The germline V gene encodes CDR1 MNHEY and CDR2 SVGAGI.

With respect to this clonotype: One junction end disagrees with the germline gene, perhaps due to a read error. This chain uses TRBV20-1 with TRBJ1-1; the D is unclear. Germline V lookup: CDR1 DFQATT, CDR2 SNEGSKA (reference sequence). The CDR3 is 15 residues long. CDR3 DNA: TGCAGTGCTAGCTTTGGTAGCAGAACGAACACTGAAGATTTCTTT. Its translation is CSASFGSRTNTEDFF.

In its sample, this clonotype was seen many times. The genes are TRBV20-1 and TRBJ2-6; TRBD1 matches 8 bases. The CDR3 is 16 residues long. CDR1 DFQATT and CDR2 SNEGSKA come from the germline V gene (reference sequence). V shed 3 bases, J shed 1 base, and the junction held 5 bases outside the gene matches. Written as DNA, the CDR3 is TGCAGTGCTAGCGGCAGGGGGCGGTCTGGGGCCAACGTCCTGACTTTC. Amino acid sequence: CSASGRGRSGANVLTF.

Many counts were recorded for this clonotype. The rearrangement joins TRBV12-3 or TRBV12-4 to TRBJ1-4; D is unclear. The length of the CDR3 is 15 residues. V lost 3 bases and J lost 0, with 8 bases in between. Here the CDR3 DNA reads TGTGCCAGCAGTTTTTTGTATGCAACTAATGAAAAACTGTTTTTT. Residues: CASSFLYATNEKLFF.

The table lists this clonotype with many counts. This rearrangement joins TRBV20-1 to TRBJ2-7, with 8 positions matching TRBD2. This CDR3 spans 14 amino acids. The V gene's germline CDR1 is DFQATT and CDR2 SNEGSKA (reference sequence). With 8 bases clipped from V and 0 bases from J, the junction kept 9 bases outside the gene matches. The CDR3 DNA reads as TGCAGTCCCAATTCGGGGGGGCCCTCCTACGAGCAGTACTTC. The encoded protein is CSPNSGGPSYEQYF.